This T cell receptor beta chain was sequenced during a study of human T cells and chemical hapten exposure (dated by TCRdb to the early 2020s). With regard to the full study: Libraries were combined into a pool for sequencing, and differences in TCR yield between samples came mainly from small differences in library volumes within the pool. This study followed changes in the peripheral blood TCR repertoire in vivo during primary and secondary sensitization of alopecia patients to the hapten diphenylcyclopropenone (DPC). For every blood RNA sample, sequencing covered both the TCR alpha and TCR beta chains. The investigation overall reported the following: DPC sensitization did not change how many TCRs were above 1 in 1000 frequency, and no evidence was found of alterations in global repertoire structure. After repeated subsampling, the strength of the expansion versus patch-test correlation and the threshold at which it became significant changed.

The library was generated by 5' RACE. The reads were generated on an Illumina MiSeq. Library preparation attached unique molecular identifiers to individual cDNA molecules for quantitative, reproducible TCR counting. The original methods were these. A median of approximately 96,000 TCRs per sample was observed, with a range of about 20,000 to 750,000. V, J and CDR3 annotation of the TCR reads was carried out using the Decombinator software suite. For PS versus PT1 abundance plots, all samples were subsampled to the same number of TCRs (28,000). Expanded TCRs were defined as absent before sensitization and observed at least eight times at the 2-week time point. Using fastp trimming at Q25 and MiXCR clonotype assembly, TCRdb reanalyzed the public sequencing data and kept in-frame beta chains. Rows merge per CDR3 protein into single entries with the most common DNA and genes. These V and J calls derive from TCRdb rather than the authors' analysis. Recorded for this sample are 80,000 or so distinct CDR3 sequences; roughly 15% of them occurred a single time. Together, the top ten hold nearly 7% of the sample.

Ends trimmed: V by 4 bases, J by 6 bases; bases unmatched to a gene: 5. Reading the germline V gene gives CDR1 MNHEY and CDR2 SVGEGT. The cysteine opens and the phenylalanine closes a CDR3 of 14 amino acids. Here the CDR3 DNA is all that survives: 42 bases in frame from base 1. This clonotype came up a few times. What this receptor recognizes is not known. No much larger clone exists at a distance of one base, and base qualities are not known. Total RNA was extracted from unfractionated whole blood that had been collected in Tempus Blood RNA tubes. Four or five healthy volunteers acted as controls for TCR sequencing and had blood drawn at day 0, 2 weeks and 6 weeks.

This receptor was obtained from a female donor in good health. In this chain, TRBV6-2 or TRBV6-3 is recombined with TRBJ1-5; 8 bases in the junction line up with TRBD1. The nucleotides are TGTGCCAGCAGTTCCCAGGGGGCGAGTCAGCCCCAGCATTTT. Translated, this gives CASSSQGASQPQHF.